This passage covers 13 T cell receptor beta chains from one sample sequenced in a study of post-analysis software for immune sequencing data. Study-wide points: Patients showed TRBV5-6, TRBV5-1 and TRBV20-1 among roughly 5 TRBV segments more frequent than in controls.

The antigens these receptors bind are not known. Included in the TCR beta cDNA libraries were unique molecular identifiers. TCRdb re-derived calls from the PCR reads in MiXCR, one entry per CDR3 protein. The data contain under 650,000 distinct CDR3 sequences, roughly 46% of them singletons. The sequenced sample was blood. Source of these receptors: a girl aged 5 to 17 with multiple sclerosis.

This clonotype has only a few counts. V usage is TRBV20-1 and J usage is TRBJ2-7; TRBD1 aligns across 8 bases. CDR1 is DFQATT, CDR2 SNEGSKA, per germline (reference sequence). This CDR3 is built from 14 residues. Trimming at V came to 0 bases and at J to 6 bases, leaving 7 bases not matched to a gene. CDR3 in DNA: TGCAGTGCTAGAGATCGCCCCAGGGGGCTCGAGCAGTACTTC. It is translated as CSARDRPRGLEQYF.

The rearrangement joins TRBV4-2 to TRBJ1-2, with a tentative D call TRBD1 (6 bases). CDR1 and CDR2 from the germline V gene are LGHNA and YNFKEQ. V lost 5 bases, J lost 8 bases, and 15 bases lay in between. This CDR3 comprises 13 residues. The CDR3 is CASSLLQGNGYTF. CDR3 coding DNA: TGTGCCAGCAGCTTACTACAGGGTAACGGCTACACCTTC.

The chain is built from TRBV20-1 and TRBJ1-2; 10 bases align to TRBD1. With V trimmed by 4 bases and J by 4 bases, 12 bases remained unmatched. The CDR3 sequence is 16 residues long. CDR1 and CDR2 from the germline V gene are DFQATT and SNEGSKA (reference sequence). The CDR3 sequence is CSATPGQGLLSYGYTF. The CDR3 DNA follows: TGCAGTGCTACTCCGGGACAGGGGCTCCTTAGCTATGGCTACACCTTC.

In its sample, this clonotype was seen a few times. For the CDR3, the DNA is TGCGCCAGCAGCGCCCAACTCTCCTACGAGCAGTACTTC. Amino acid sequence: CASSAQLSYEQYF. The V call is TRBV5-1, the J call TRBJ2-7; D remains unclear. Germline loops: CDR1 SGHRS, CDR2 YFSETQ. V lost 4 bases and J 0 bases, leaving 8 bases between the germline ends. This CDR3 contains 13 residues. Full variable domain (rest looked up from reference TRBV5-1 and TRBJ2-7): KAGVTQTPRYLIKTRGQQVTLSCSPISGHRSVSWYQQTPGQGLQFLFEYFSETQRNKGNFPGRFSGRQFSNSRSEMNVSTLELGDSALYLCASSAQLSYEQYFGPGTRLTVT.

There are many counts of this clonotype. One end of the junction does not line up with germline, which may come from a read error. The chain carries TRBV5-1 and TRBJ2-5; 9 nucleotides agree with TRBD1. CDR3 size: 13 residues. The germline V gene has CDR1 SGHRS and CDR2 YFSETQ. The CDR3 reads CASRLQGAETQYF. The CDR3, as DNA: TGCGCCAGCCGCTTACAGGGGGCGGAGACCCAGTACTTC.

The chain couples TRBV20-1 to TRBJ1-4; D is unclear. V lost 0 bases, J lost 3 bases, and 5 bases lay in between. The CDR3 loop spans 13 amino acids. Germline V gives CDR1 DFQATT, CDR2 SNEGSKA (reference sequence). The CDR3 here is CSAREQSNEKLFF. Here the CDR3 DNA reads TGCAGTGCTAGAGAACAGTCTAATGAAAAACTGTTTTTT.

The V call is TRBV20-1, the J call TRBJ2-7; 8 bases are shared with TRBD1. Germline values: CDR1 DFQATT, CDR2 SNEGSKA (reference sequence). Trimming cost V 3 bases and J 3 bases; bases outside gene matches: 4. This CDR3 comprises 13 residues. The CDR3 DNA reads TGCAGTGCTAGGGGACAGGCCCGCTACGAGCAGTACTTC. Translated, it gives CSARGQARYEQYF.

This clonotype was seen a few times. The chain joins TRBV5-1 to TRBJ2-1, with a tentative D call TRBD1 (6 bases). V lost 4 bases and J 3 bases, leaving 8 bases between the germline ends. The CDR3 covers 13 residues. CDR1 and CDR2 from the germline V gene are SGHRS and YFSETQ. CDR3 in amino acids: CASSRTDYNEQFF. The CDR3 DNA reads TGCGCCAGCAGCAGGACAGACTACAATGAGCAGTTCTTC.

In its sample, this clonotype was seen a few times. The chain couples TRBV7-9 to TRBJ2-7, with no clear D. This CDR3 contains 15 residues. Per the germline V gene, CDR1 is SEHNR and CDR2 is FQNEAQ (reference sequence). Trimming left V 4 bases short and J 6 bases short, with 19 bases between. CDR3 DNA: TGTGCCAGCAGCTCGACACAGTATCGGTCTGGCGAGCAGTACTTC. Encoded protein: CASSSTQYRSGEQYF.

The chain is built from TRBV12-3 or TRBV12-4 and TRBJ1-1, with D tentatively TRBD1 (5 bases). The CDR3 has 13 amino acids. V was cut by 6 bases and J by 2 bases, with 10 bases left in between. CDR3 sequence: CASSRVKNTEAFF. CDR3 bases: TGTGCCAGCAGCAGGGTTAAAAACACTGAAGCTTTCTTT.

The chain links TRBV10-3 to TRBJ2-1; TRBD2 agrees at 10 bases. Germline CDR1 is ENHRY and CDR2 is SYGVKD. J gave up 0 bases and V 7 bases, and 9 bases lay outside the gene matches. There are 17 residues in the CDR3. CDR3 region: CAIMVTSGPSSYNEQFF. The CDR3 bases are TGTGCCATCATGGTGACTAGCGGGCCGAGCTCCTACAATGAGCAGTTCTTC.

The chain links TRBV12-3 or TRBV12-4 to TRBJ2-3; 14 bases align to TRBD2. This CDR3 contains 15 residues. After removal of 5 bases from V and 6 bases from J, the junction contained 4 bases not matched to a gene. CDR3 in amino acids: CASSKGLAGADTQYF. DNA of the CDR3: TGTGCCAGCAGTAAGGGACTAGCGGGAGCGGATACGCAGTATTTT.

The CDR3 loop reads CASSFYGKNTDTQYF. The CDR3 coding sequence is TGTGCCAGCAGCTTTTATGGGAAAAACACAGATACGCAGTATTTT. The V gene is TRBV5-6, the J gene TRBJ2-3, with no clear D. This CDR3 spans 15 amino acids. Germline V gives CDR1 SGHDT, CDR2 YYEEEE. Trimming took off 2 bases at V and 2 bases at J, with 12 bases between the two ends.